Listed here are 21 T cell receptor beta chains from one sample, sequenced in a study of blood T cell repertoires in COVID-19. Clones were read by immunoSEQ multiplex PCR, and TCRdb kept only the in-frame ones, dropping some. The data contain 150,000 to 200,000 clones, about 83% of them singletons. Material for sequencing was peripheral blood. The receptors here all came from a man aged 18 to 30 with active or convalescent COVID-19.

This clone has just one count. The chain combines TRBV5-4 with TRBJ2-1; 7 nucleotides line up with TRBD1. The CDR3 has 15 residues. Looked up from germline, CDR1 is SGHNT and CDR2 is YYREEE (reference sequence). Unmatched junction bases numbered 4, after V lost 2 bases and J lost 2 bases. The DNA of the CDR3 is TGTGCCAGCAGCTTTCCCGGGACAGCCTACAATGAGCAGTTCTTC. Protein sequence: CASSFPGTAYNEQFF.

This clone was observed a handful of times. CDR3 bases: TGTGCCAGCAGCCATTTCGGGACAGAGAATGAAAAACTGTTTTTT. It specifies CASSHFGTENEKLFF. The genes are TRBV14 and TRBJ1-4, with 7 nucleotides matching TRBD1. J lost 5 bases, V lost 3 bases, and 6 bases had no gene match. Per the germline V gene, CDR1 is SGHDN and CDR2 is FVKESK. The CDR3 is 15 amino acids.

This chain uses TRBV9 with TRBJ1-2; 10 positions agree with TRBD1. V gave up 4 bases and J gave up 8 bases; unmatched junction bases: 8. CDR3 length: 14 residues. Germline loops: CDR1 SGDLS, CDR2 YYNGEE. The CDR3 loop is CASSKTGGALGYTF. As DNA, the CDR3 is TGTGCCAGCAGCAAGACAGGGGGCGCCCTGGGCTACACCTTC.

The chain uses TRBV4-1 and TRBJ2-1; D not resolved. Germline CDR1 reads MGHRA; CDR2 reads YSYEKL. Trimming removed 2 bases from V and 3 bases from J, with 11 bases in between. The CDR3 is 15 residues long. The CDR3, as DNA: TGCGCCAGCAGCCAAATGGTCCTGAGCTACAATGAGCAGTTCTTC. It encodes CASSQMVLSYNEQFF.

The V gene is TRBV18, the J gene TRBJ1-1; D remains ambiguous. Germline loops: CDR1 KGHSH, CDR2 LQKENI. The CDR3 extends over 13 amino acids. Deletions cut 4 bases from V and 1 base from J, with 7 bases between. The CDR3 bases are TGTGCCAGCTCACAGCTACCGAACACTGAAGCTTTCTTT. Residues: CASSQLPNTEAFF. Full variable domain (rest looked up from reference TRBV18 and TRBJ1-1): NAGVMQNPRHLVRRRGQEARLRCSPMKGHSHVYWYRQLPEEGLKFMVYLQKENIIDESGMPKERFSAEFPKEGPSILRIQQVVRGDSAAYFCASSQLPNTEAFFGQGTRLTVV.

This chain connects TRBV10-3 to TRBJ1-3; perhaps TRBD1 as D (5 bases). The CDR3 has 16 amino acids. Trimming left V 5 bases short and J 5 bases short, with 19 bases between. Germline CDR1 ENHRY, CDR2 SYGVKD. CDR3 residues: CAISQETDRIRNTIYF. The DNA for the CDR3 is TGTGCCATCAGTCAAGAAACTGACAGAATTCGAAACACCATATATTTT.

CDR3 sequence reads: CASSRGQTRSNQPQHF. The CDR3 DNA follows: TGTGCCAGTAGCCGGGGACAGACGCGTAGCAATCAGCCCCAGCATTTT. The genes are TRBV19 and TRBJ1-5; 7 bases agree with TRBD1. The CDR3 length is 16 residues. Germline V gives CDR1 LNHDA, CDR2 SQIVND (reference sequence). Germline trimming cut 6 bases from V and 0 bases from J; bases unmatched to any gene: 8.

This chain links TRBV6-6 with TRBJ1-3; 7 bases map to TRBD1. The J segment lost 1 base and the V segment lost 7 bases, leaving 7 bases of the junction unmatched. The length of the CDR3 is 15 residues. Germline CDR1 and CDR2: MNHNY and SVGAGI (reference sequence). CDR3 nucleotide sequence: TGTGCCAGCACTCAACAGGGGACTTCTGGAAACACCATATATTTT. This sequence encodes CASTQQGTSGNTIYF.

The chain joins TRBV2 to TRBJ2-4, with 8 bases aligning to TRBD2. With V trimmed by 11 bases and J by 11 bases, 11 bases remained unmatched. Per germline, CDR1 SNHLY and CDR2 FYNNEI. The CDR3 runs to 12 residues. This chain's CDR3 is CAGRGAGEVQYF. The CDR3 DNA is TGTGCCGGTCGGGGAGCGGGAGAGGTTCAGTACTTC.

This clone was observed once. The sample has other DNA sequences that encode this CDR3 too. The rearrangement joins TRBV29-1 to TRBJ2-5; D may be TRBD1 (6 bases). The CDR3 is made up of 12 amino acids. Between the trimmed V and J ends, which lost 6 bases and 1 base, there was a span of 9 bases. Germline assignment: CDR1 SQVTM and CDR2 ANQGSEA. CDR3 sequence (DNA): TGCAGCGTCGACAGGACCCAAGAGACCCAGTACTTC. This codes for CSVDRTQETQYF.

This clone was seen only once. The chain joins TRBV5-5 to TRBJ2-7; D not certain. Germline V gene lookup returns CDR1 SGHKS and CDR2 YYEKEE (reference sequence). CDR3 size: 12 residues. Trimming stripped 0 bases from V and 2 bases from J, with 3 bases between. The CDR3 loop reads CASSLGAYEQYV. DNA of the CDR3: TGTGCCAGCAGCTTGGGAGCCTACGAGCAGTACGTC.

Only a few counts were recorded for this clone. The CDR3 region is CASSLESIYTDTQYF. As DNA, the CDR3 is TGCGCCAGCAGCTTGGAATCGATCTACACAGATACGCAGTATTTT. This chain uses TRBV5-1 with TRBJ2-3; D remains unclear. The V and J ends lost 0 bases and 2 bases respectively, with 10 bases between them. Germline lookup yields CDR1 SGHRS and CDR2 YFSETQ. The CDR3 has 15 amino acids.

The chain couples TRBV9 to TRBJ2-7; 10 positions match TRBD1. The CDR3 spans 14 residues. With V trimmed by 2 bases and J by 3 bases, 2 bases remained unmatched. Germline V gives CDR1 SGDLS, CDR2 YYNGEE. CDR3 nucleotide sequence: TGTGCCAGCAGCGTGGGGACAGGGGTCTACGAGCAGTACTTC. Protein sequence: CASSVGTGVYEQYF.

The chain couples TRBV28 to TRBJ1-4; no reliable D call. CDR3 size: 15 residues. Germline-derived CDR1 and CDR2 are MDHEN and SYDVKM. V shed 1 base and J shed 8 bases, with 14 bases lying between them. The CDR3 loop is CASSLLTNGGEKLFF. The CDR3 DNA reads TGTGCCAGCAGTTTATTGACTAACGGAGGCGAAAAACTGTTTTTT.

In nucleotides, the CDR3 is TGTGCCAGCAGCTCGGACCCGCAGGGGGCGCGTTCCGGGGAGCTGTTTTTT. Protein sequence: CASSSDPQGARSGELFF. The chain employs TRBV7-2 and TRBJ2-2; 8 nucleotides align to TRBD1. J gave up 6 bases and V 4 bases, and 13 bases lay outside the gene matches. Per the germline V gene, CDR1 is SGHTA and CDR2 is FQGNSA. The CDR3 is 17 amino acids.

This chain uses TRBV10-1 with TRBJ2-1; 10 bases map to TRBD2. The germline gives CDR1 WNHNN, CDR2 SYGVQD (reference sequence). The CDR3 covers 16 residues. V shed 3 bases and J 4 bases; nucleotides not matched to a gene: 6. The CDR3 is CASSERKRGGYNEQFF. For the CDR3, the DNA is TGCGCCAGCAGTGAAAGAAAGCGGGGGGGATACAATGAGCAGTTCTTC.

The chain is built from TRBV19 and TRBJ1-6; 7 nucleotides align to TRBD1. Germline CDR1 is LNHDA and CDR2 is SQIVND (reference sequence). V shed 6 bases and J 10 bases; nucleotides not matched to a gene: 9. This CDR3 spans 14 amino acids. The CDR3: CASRVTGLGSPLHF. CDR3 sequence (DNA): TGTGCCAGTAGGGTGACAGGGTTGGGATCACCCCTCCACTTT.

V usage is TRBV2 and J usage is TRBJ2-1; 7 bases are shared with TRBD1. Germline V gives CDR1 SNHLY, CDR2 FYNNEI. The CDR3 runs to 13 residues. Losses at the gene ends were 11 bases for V and 4 bases for J; bases not matched to a gene: 8. The CDR3 region is CAADRANYNEQFF. The CDR3 DNA reads as TGTGCCGCAGACAGGGCCAATTACAATGAGCAGTTCTTC.

This chain joins TRBV24-1 and TRBJ1-2; no reliable D call. V shed 2 bases and J shed 4 bases, with 10 bases lying between them. This CDR3 contains 14 residues. In germline, CDR1 is KGHDR, CDR2 SFDVKD. The CDR3 loop is CATSDSGVGYGYTF. In nucleotides, the CDR3 is TGTGCCACCAGTGATTCCGGGGTAGGCTATGGCTACACCTTC.

Concerning this clone: Because it lacks the conserved phenylalanine or tryptophan at the end, this CDR3 is likely a read error. No DNA is shown, since the ends of the CDR3 on it are uncertain; the CDR3 is the one TCRdb lists. The genes are TRBV4-2 and TRBJ1-2. Germline V gene sequence: CDR1 LGHNA, CDR2 YNFKEQ. 16 amino acids form the CDR3, both terminal residues included. CDR3 sequence reads: CASSQDERDEATGFDV.

The chain recombines TRBV30 with TRBJ1-2; tentative D call: TRBD1 (5 bases). The CDR3 contains 14 residues. V was trimmed by 0 bases and J by 4 bases, leaving 12 bases between them. The germline gives CDR1 GTSNPN, CDR2 SVGIG (reference sequence). The CDR3 spells CAWSVQGSSYGYTF. The CDR3, as DNA: TGTGCCTGGAGTGTGCAGGGATCCTCCTATGGCTACACCTTC. Using reference TRBV30 and TRBJ1-2 for the parts outside the CDR3, the full variable domain is SQTIHQWPATLVQPVGSPLSLECTVEGTSNPNLYWYRQAAGRGLQLLFYSVGIGQISSEVPQNLSASRPQDRQFILSSKKLLLSDSGFYLCAWSVQGSSYGYTFGSGTRLTVV.